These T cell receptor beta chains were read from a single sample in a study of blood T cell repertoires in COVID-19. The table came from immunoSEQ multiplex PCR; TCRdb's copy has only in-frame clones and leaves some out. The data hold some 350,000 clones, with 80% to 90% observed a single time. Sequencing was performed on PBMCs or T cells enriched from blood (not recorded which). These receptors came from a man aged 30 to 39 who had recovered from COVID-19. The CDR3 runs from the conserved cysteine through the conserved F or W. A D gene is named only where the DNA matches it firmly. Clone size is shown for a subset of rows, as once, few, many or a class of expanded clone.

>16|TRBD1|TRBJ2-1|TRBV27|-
CASSSPGTGSYNEQFF
TGTGCCAGCAGTTCCCCCGGGACAGGGTCCTACAATGAGCAGTTCTTC
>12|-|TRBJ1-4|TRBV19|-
CASSITGEKLFF
TGTGCCAGTAGTATCACGGGGGAAAAACTGTTTTTT
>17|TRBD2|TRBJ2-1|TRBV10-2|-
CASLGTSGESSYNEQFF
TGCGCCAGCCTTGGGACTAGCGGGGAGAGCTCCTACAATGAGCAGTTCTTC
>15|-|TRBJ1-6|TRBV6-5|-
CASTAGGGGGSPLHF
TGTGCCAGCACCGCGGGTGGGGGCGGTGGTTCACCCCTCCACTTT
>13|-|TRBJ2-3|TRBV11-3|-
CASSSGSGNTQYF
TGTGCCAGCAGCTCGGGGTCGGGGAATACGCAGTATTTT
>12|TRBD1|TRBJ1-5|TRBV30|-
CALGQGNQPQHF
TGTGCCTTGGGACAGGGCAATCAGCCCCAGCATTTT
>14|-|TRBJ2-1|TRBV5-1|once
CASSPRGENNEQFF
TGCGCCAGCAGCCCCAGGGGAGAAAACAATGAGCAGTTCTTC
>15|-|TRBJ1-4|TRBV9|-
CASSAYTARGEKLFF
TGTGCCAGCAGCGCCTACACGGCCAGAGGAGAAAAACTGTTTTTT
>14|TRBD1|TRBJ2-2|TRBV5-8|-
CASSATGFTGELFF
TGTGCCAGCAGCGCGACAGGGTTTACCGGGGAGCTGTTTTTT
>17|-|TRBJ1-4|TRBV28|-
CASSLFPPTRTNEKLFF
TGTGCCAGCAGTTTATTCCCCCCGACACGCACTAATGAAAAACTGTTTTTT
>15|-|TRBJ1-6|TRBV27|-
CASRSLGSYNSPLHF
TGTGCCAGCAGGTCCCTCGGGTCCTATAATTCACCCCTCCACTTT
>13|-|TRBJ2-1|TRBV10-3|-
CAISDKRNNEQFF
TGTGCCATCAGCGATAAGAGGAACAATGAGCAGTTCTTC
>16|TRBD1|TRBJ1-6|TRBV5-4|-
CASSLQGASYNSPLHF
TGTGCCAGCAGCTTACAGGGGGCCTCCTATAATTCACCCCTCCACTTT
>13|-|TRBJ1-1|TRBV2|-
CASRPDKNTEAFF
TGTGCCAGCAGGCCTGACAAGAACACTGAAGCTTTCTTT
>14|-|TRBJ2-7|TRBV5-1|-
CASSLLQGSYEQYF
TGCGCCAGCAGCTTGCTACAGGGATCCTACGAGCAGTACTTC
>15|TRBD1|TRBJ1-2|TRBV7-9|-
CASSLTRTGGNGYTF
TGTGCCAGCAGCTTAACCCGGACAGGGGGTAATGGCTACACCTTC
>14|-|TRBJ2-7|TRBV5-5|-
CASSLGGVDYEQYF
TGTGCCAGCAGCTTAGGGGGGGTTGACTACGAGCAGTACTTC
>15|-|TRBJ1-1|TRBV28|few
CASSLGGHLNTEAFF
TGTGCCAGCAGTTTAGGGGGACACTTGAACACTGAAGCTTTCTTT
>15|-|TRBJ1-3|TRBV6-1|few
CASSEAGAAGNTIYF
TGTGCCAGCAGTGAAGCGGGGGCAGCGGGAAACACCATATATTTT
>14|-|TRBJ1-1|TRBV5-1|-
CASSLAGDNTEAFF
TGCGCCAGCAGCTTGGCGGGGGACAACACTGAAGCTTTCTTT
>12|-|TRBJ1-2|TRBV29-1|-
CSVDGSNYGYTF
TGCAGCGTTGACGGGTCTAACTATGGCTACACCTTC
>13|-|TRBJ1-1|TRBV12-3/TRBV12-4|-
CASSFEGRTEAFF
TGTGCCAGCAGTTTTGAGGGGAGGACTGAAGCTTTCTTT
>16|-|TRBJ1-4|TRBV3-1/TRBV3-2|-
CASSHGTGRAGEKLFF
TGTGCCAGCAGCCATGGAACTGGACGGGCGGGGGAAAAACTGTTTTTT
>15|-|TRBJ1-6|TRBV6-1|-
CASSEGFGGGSPLHF
TGTGCCAGCAGTGAAGGGTTTGGGGGCGGCTCACCCCTCCACTTT
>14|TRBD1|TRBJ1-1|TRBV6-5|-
CASRRRQGAGEAFF
TGTGCCAGCAGACGGCGACAGGGGGCGGGTGAAGCTTTCTTT
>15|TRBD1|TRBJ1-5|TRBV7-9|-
CASSPGTVSNQPQHF
TGTGCCAGCAGCCCCGGGACAGTAAGCAATCAGCCCCAGCATTTT
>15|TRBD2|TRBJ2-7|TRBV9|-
CASSGTSGLTYEQYF
TGTGCCAGCAGCGGGACTAGCGGGCTCACCTACGAGCAGTACTTC
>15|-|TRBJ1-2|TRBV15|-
CATSEWTAPNYGYTF
TGTGCCACCAGCGAGTGGACAGCACCAAACTATGGCTACACCTTC